This TCR beta chain was captured in a study of blood T cell repertoires in COVID-19. Study-wide context: T cells, B-cell-depleted T cells, or PBMCs supplied cDNA or gDNA.

Per the authors' pipeline: Cell counts per sample came from amplifying reference gene primers. Generated by immunoSEQ multiplex PCR, the TCRdb table keeps only in-frame clones and is missing some. The V and J calls and clone size come from that table; D and trimming were worked out from the DNA. The sample lists a few hundred thousand clones, 80% to 90% occurring once. The study drew participants aged roughly 18 to 95 years from 20 to 30 US areas. Cohorts were based on clinical histories the participants reported. This CDR3 spans 15 amino acids. With 8 bases clipped from V and 2 bases from J, the junction kept 5 bases outside the gene matches. Looked up from germline, CDR1 is MGHRA and CDR2 is YSYEKL. The table lists this clone with a count of one.

This clonotype was sampled from a woman in her late teens or twenties who had recovered from COVID-19. The sample consisted of PBMCs or T cells enriched from blood (not recorded which). J is TRBJ2-6 and V is TRBV4-1; TRBD1 agrees at 8 bases. CDR3 sequence reads: CASRMDRAGANVLTF. CDR3 coding DNA: TGCGCCAGCCGAATGGACAGGGCTGGGGCCAACGTCCTGACTTTC.